The 24 T cell receptor beta chains given below trace back to one sample, sequenced in a study of CD8 T cells in ankylosing spondylitis (dated by TCRdb to 2016 to 2017). Preparation of the library involved 5' RACE. The sequencer listed for this sample is Illumina HiSeq 2500. The raw public data were reprocessed by TCRdb itself: fastp quality trimming at Q25, MiXCR clonotype calling, in-frame beta chains only. Every CDR3 protein is listed once, alongside the most common genes and DNA of its rows. Within this sample are under 130,000 distinct CDR3 sequences, with approximately 25% of them counted one time only. The ten top clones hold about 12% of the sample. Sequenced input: synovial fluid, either unsorted or a sorted T cell fraction (not recorded which). The receptor source for this set is a male donor with ankylosing spondylitis.

This clonotype came up a few times. The chain recombines TRBV9 with TRBJ2-5; possibly TRBD1 for D (6 bases). CDR1 and CDR2 from the germline V gene are SGDLS and YYNGEE. Trimming stripped 0 bases from V and 1 base from J, with 16 bases between. The CDR3 sequence is 17 residues long. Written as DNA, the CDR3 is TGTGCCAGCAGCGTAGGGTATGGCAGGGGAGCCCAAGAGACCCAGTACTTC. Protein: CASSVGYGRGAQETQYF.

Remarks on this clonotype: An end of the junction differs from the germline gene, which may be a read error. This sequence joins TRBV6-1 and TRBJ2-7, with 8 bases that match TRBD2. The CDR3 covers 18 residues. Germline V gene lookup returns CDR1 MNHNS and CDR2 SASEGT. The CDR3 nucleotides are TGTGCCAGCAGCCCTGGACTAGCTACCGGGGTTAGCTCCTACGATCAGTACTTC. Its translation is CASSPGLATGVSSYDQYF.

The chain recombines TRBV20-1 with TRBJ1-1; D not certain. The V gene lost 6 bases and the J gene lost 3 bases, with 17 bases spanning the gap. Germline CDR1 DFQATT, CDR2 SNEGSKA (reference sequence). The length of the CDR3 is 14 residues. CDR3 amino acids: CSALSMDLDTEAFF. CDR3 sequence (DNA): TGCAGTGCCCTTAGCATGGACTTGGACACTGAAGCTTTCTTT.

The rearrangement uses TRBV20-1 and TRBJ2-1, with TRBD2 matching 16 bases. CDR1 and CDR2 from the germline V gene are DFQATT and SNEGSKA (reference sequence). This CDR3 region has 18 residues. J gave up 8 bases and V 0 bases, and 10 bases lay outside the gene matches. The chain's CDR3 is CSARDSGLAGGPLDEQFF. For the CDR3, the DNA is TGCAGTGCTAGAGATTCGGGACTAGCGGGAGGGCCTCTGGATGAGCAGTTCTTC.

This sequence joins TRBV2 and TRBJ2-7, with D possibly being TRBD1 (6 bases). There are 12 residues in the CDR3. Trimming cost V 4 bases and J 7 bases, with 11 bases left between them. Germline lookup yields CDR1 SNHLY and CDR2 FYNNEI. CDR3 sequence reads: CASSAKGGEQYV. The CDR3 DNA reads as TGTGCCAGCAGTGCTAAAGGGGGTGAGCAGTACGTC.

The sample holds a few counts of this clonotype. The rearrangement joins TRBV18 to TRBJ2-3, with D possibly matching TRBD2 (6 bases). The V end lost 5 bases, the J end lost 3 bases, and 15 bases lay between the germline ends. This CDR3 is built from 15 residues. Germline V CDR1 and CDR2: KGHSH, LQKENI. The CDR3 DNA reads as TGTGCCAGCTCATCCCTCGGGGAGGTAACAGATACGCAGTATTTT. Amino acids: CASSSLGEVTDTQYF.

Turning to this clonotype: An end of the junction does not agree with germline; a read error may underlie this. CDR3 sequence reads: CATSDAGTSRRPVF. CDR3 DNA: TGTGCCACCAGTGACGCCGGGACTAGCCGACGTCCCGTCTTC. The rearrangement uses TRBV24-1 and TRBJ2-1; TRBD2 matches 9 bases. Germline assignment: CDR1 KGHDR and CDR2 SFDVKD. There are 14 residues in the CDR3.

This clonotype was detected a few times. The rearrangement uses TRBV6-5 and TRBJ1-4; unclear D gene. This CDR3 has 13 amino acids. V was cut by 5 bases and J by 4 bases, with 8 bases left in between. Germline V CDR1 and CDR2: MNHEY, SVGAGI. Here the CDR3 reads CASSGSSNEKLFF. CDR3 in DNA: TGTGCCAGCAGTGGGTCGAGTAATGAAAAACTGTTTTTT.

This clonotype has at least ten counts. J is TRBJ2-7 and V is TRBV10-3, with D hard to call. The V end was cut by 3 bases, the J end by 3 bases, with 6 bases between. The length of the CDR3 is 12 residues. Per germline, CDR1 ENHRY and CDR2 SYGVKD. CDR3 sequence reads: CAISDPDYEQYV. CDR3 nucleotides: TGTGCCATCAGTGACCCGGACTACGAGCAGTACGTC.

This clonotype was seen more than once but under ten times. The rearrangement links TRBV29-1 to TRBJ2-1; TRBD2 aligns across 12 bases. With 6 bases clipped from V and 0 bases from J, the junction kept 6 bases outside the gene matches. In germline, CDR1 is SQVTM, CDR2 ANQGSEA. CDR3 length: 16 amino acids. The CDR3 loop reads CSVTGLAGSSYNEQFF. CDR3 nucleotides: TGCAGCGTCACCGGACTAGCGGGGAGCTCCTACAATGAGCAGTTCTTC.

V usage is TRBV3-1 and J usage is TRBJ2-7; D ambiguous. Looked up from germline, CDR1 is LGHDT and CDR2 is YNNKEL (reference sequence). The V gene lost 1 base and the J gene lost 4 bases, with 2 bases spanning the gap. This CDR3 has 11 residues. This chain's CDR3 is CASSQGYEQYF. DNA for the CDR3: TGTGCCAGCAGCCAAGGTTACGAGCAGTACTTC.

Only a few counts were recorded for this clonotype. V usage is TRBV15 and J usage is TRBJ1-4, with D perhaps TRBD1 (6 bases). The CDR3 is made up of 14 amino acids. The germline V gene has CDR1 LNHNV and CDR2 YYDKDF (reference sequence). Trimming removed 6 bases at V and 4 bases at J, with 12 bases between. The CDR3 coding sequence is TGTGCCACCAGTGGGTGGGGGCTTAATGAAAAACTGTTTTTT. This codes for CATSGWGLNEKLFF.

V gene TRBV28 combines with J gene TRBJ2-7; 10 bases agree with TRBD2. Germline CDR1 is MDHEN and CDR2 is SYDVKM. CDR3 length equals 16 residues. V lost 6 bases and J lost 4; bases outside the gene matches: 12. The CDR3 DNA reads TGTGCCAGCAGCGGCTCCCTAGCGGGAGCTTTTTACGAGCAGTACGTC. Residues: CASSGSLAGAFYEQYV.

This clonotype was seen more than once but under ten times. The J gene is TRBJ1-1, the V gene TRBV29-1; D is unresolved. The V gene lost 6 bases and the J gene lost 0 bases, with 17 bases spanning the gap. CDR1 is SQVTM and CDR2 is ANQGSEA in the germline V gene. CDR3 length equals 15 residues. The CDR3 sequence: CSVPPLGKLNTEAFF. The CDR3 DNA reads as TGCAGCGTGCCCCCCCTGGGGAAATTGAACACTGAAGCTTTCTTT.

There are many counts of this clonotype. This chain connects TRBV7-2 to TRBJ2-7; TRBD2 is a possible D gene (5 bases). The V end was cut by 2 bases, the J end by 2 bases, with 13 bases between. This CDR3 has 15 residues. Germline-derived CDR1 and CDR2 are SGHTA and FQGNSA. CDR3 sequence (DNA): TGTGCCAGCAGCTTAAAGGTGGGAGAGACCTACGAGCAGTACTTC. It codes for CASSLKVGETYEQYF. Complete variable domain (other parts from reference TRBV7-2 and TRBJ2-7): GAGVSQSPSNKVTEKGKDVELRCDPISGHTALYWYRQSLGQGLEFLIYFQGNSAPDKSGLPSDRFSAERTGGSVSTLTIQRTQQEDSAVYLCASSLKVGETYEQYFGPGTRLTVT.

The genes are TRBV19 and TRBJ1-5; D might be TRBD1 (5 bases). The germline V gene encodes CDR1 LNHDA and CDR2 SQIVND (reference sequence). The CDR3 extends over 13 amino acids. V was clipped by 6 bases and J by 10 bases, with 16 bases between them. CDR3 region: CASRTEGLSPQHF. The CDR3 region has the DNA TGTGCCAGTAGGACAGAGGGTCTTAGCCCCCAGCATTTT. The complete variable domain, with remaining parts taken from reference TRBV19 and TRBJ1-5, reads DGGITQSPKYLFRKEGQNVTLSCEQNLNHDAMYWYRQDPGQGLRLIYYSQIVNDFQKGDIAEGYSVSREKKESFPLTVTSAQKNPTAFYLCASRTEGLSPQHFGDGTRLSIL.

V usage is TRBV5-1 and J usage is TRBJ1-1; unclear D gene. V was shortened by 1 base and J by 0 bases, with 7 bases between the two germline ends. This CDR3 contains 14 residues. Germline V gene sequence: CDR1 SGHRS, CDR2 YFSETQ. CDR3 sequence: CASSLPEMNTEAFF. In nucleotides, the CDR3 is TGCGCCAGCAGCTTGCCAGAAATGAACACTGAAGCTTTCTTT.

This clonotype was detected a few times. J is TRBJ2-7 and V is TRBV6-5, with D possibly matching TRBD1 (5 bases). Looked up from germline, CDR1 is MNHEY and CDR2 is SVGAGI. The CDR3 is made up of 14 amino acids. Trimming pared 4 bases from V and 3 bases from J, leaving 13 bases between. CDR3 region: CASSLPTDRYEQYV. For the CDR3, the DNA is TGTGCCAGCAGTTTACCGACAGATCGCTACGAGCAGTACGTC.

In its sample, this clonotype was seen many times. This chain joins TRBV28 and TRBJ2-3; 12 bases match TRBD2. CDR3 size: 16 residues. Germline lookup yields CDR1 MDHEN and CDR2 SYDVKM. The CDR3, as DNA: TGTGGGTCTCAAGGGGCCTCTAGCGGGAGGGTAGATACGCAGTATTTT. It encodes CGSQGASSGRVDTQYF.

This sequence joins TRBV5-1 and TRBJ2-7; 11 bases map to TRBD1. Germline lookup yields CDR1 SGHRS and CDR2 YFSETQ. J gave up 5 bases and V 3 bases, and 1 base lay outside the gene matches. This CDR3 is 13 amino acids long. The CDR3 sequence: CASSWTGGDEQYV. The CDR3 DNA is TGCGCCAGCAGCTGGACAGGGGGCGACGAGCAGTACGTC.

This clonotype appeared a few times. V is TRBV19 and J is TRBJ2-1, with D perhaps given as TRBD1 or TRBD2 (6 bases each). The ends were cut back, 0 bases at V and 5 bases at J, with 17 bases in the middle. The length of the CDR3 is 17 residues. CDR1 is LNHDA, CDR2 SQIVND, per germline (reference sequence). CDR3 in DNA: TGTGCCAGTAGTATAGAGGGGAGGTACAGGGTTAACAATGAGCAGTTCTTC. This translates into CASSIEGRYRVNNEQFF. Variable domain in full (rest from reference TRBV19 and TRBJ2-1): DGGITQSPKYLFRKEGQNVTLSCEQNLNHDAMYWYRQDPGQGLRLIYYSQIVNDFQKGDIAEGYSVSREKKESFPLTVTSAQKNPTAFYLCASSIEGRYRVNNEQFFGPGTRLTVL.

The sample holds a few counts of this clonotype. This chain uses TRBV5-1 with TRBJ2-5; the match to TRBD1 covers 8 bases. CDR1 and CDR2 (germline): SGHRS, YFSETQ. The CDR3 contains 14 residues. With 4 bases clipped from V and 5 bases from J, the junction kept 7 bases outside the gene matches. The DNA of the CDR3 is TGCGCCAGCAGCCCCGGACAGGGTAGGGAGACCCAGTACTTC. It translates to CASSPGQGRETQYF.

This clonotype has just a few counts. The rearrangement links TRBV12-3 or TRBV12-4 to TRBJ2-1, with D perhaps TRBD1 (5 bases). The CDR3 has 13 residues. Trimming shortened V by 4 bases and J by 7 bases, and 11 bases separated the two germline ends. The CDR3 protein is CASSSGSGNEQFF. For the CDR3, the DNA is TGTGCCAGCAGTTCCGGATCAGGGAATGAGCAGTTCTTC.

V gene TRBV7-9 combines with J gene TRBJ1-4; D is uncertain. Germline assignment: CDR1 SEHNR and CDR2 FQNEAQ (reference sequence). V dropped 2 bases and J dropped 7 bases, with 11 bases sitting between them. This CDR3 contains 14 residues. CDR3 in amino acids: CASSLNTDSEKLFF. CDR3 bases: TGTGCCAGCAGCTTAAACACTGATAGTGAAAAACTGTTTTTT.